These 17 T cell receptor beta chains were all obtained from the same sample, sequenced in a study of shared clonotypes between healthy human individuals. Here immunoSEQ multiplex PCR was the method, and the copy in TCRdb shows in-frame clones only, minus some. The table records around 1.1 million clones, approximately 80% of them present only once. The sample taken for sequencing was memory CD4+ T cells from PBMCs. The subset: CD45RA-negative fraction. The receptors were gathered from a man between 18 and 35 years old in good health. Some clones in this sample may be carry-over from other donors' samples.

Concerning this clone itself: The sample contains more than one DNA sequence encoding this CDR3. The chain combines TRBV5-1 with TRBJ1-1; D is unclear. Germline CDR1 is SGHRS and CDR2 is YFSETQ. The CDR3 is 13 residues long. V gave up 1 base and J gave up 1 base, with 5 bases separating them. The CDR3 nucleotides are TGCGCCAGCAGCTTGATAGGGAACACTGAAGCTTTCTTT. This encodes CASSLIGNTEAFF. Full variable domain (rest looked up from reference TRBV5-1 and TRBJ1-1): KAGVTQTPRYLIKTRGQQVTLSCSPISGHRSVSWYQQTPGQGLQFLFEYFSETQRNKGNFPGRFSGRQFSNSRSEMNVSTLELGDSALYLCASSLIGNTEAFFGQGTRLTVV.

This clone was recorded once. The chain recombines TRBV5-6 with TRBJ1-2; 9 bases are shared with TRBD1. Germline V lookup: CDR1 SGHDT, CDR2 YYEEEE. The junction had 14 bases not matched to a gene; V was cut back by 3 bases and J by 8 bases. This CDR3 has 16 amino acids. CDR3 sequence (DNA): TGTGCCAGCAGCTCTTTAACAGGGGGCGGTCATGGCGGCTACACCTTC. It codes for CASSSLTGGGHGGYTF.

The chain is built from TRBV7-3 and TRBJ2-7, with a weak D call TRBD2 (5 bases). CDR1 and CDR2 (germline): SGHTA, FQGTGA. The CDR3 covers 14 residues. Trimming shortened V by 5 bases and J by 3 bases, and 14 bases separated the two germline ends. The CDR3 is CASSPSGVSYEQYF. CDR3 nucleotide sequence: TGTGCCAGCAGCCCCTCCGGGGTTAGCTACGAGCAGTACTTC.

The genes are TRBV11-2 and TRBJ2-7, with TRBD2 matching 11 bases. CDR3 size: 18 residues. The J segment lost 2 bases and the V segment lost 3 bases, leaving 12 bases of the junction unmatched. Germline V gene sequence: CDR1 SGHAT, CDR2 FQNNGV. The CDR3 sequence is CASSFPQTLAGDPYEQYF. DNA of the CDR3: TGTGCCAGCAGCTTCCCACAGACACTAGCGGGAGACCCCTACGAGCAGTACTTC.

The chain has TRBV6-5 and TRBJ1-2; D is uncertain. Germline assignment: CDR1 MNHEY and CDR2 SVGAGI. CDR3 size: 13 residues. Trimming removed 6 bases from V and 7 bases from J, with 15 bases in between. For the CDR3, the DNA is TGTGCCAGCAGGACAAGCTTCGCGGGTGGCTACACCTTC. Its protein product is CASRTSFAGGYTF.

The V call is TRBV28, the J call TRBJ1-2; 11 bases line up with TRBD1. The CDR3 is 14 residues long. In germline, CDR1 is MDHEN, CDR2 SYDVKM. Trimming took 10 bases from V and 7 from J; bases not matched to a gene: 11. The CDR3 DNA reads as TGTGCCACCGACTCCTGGACAGGGGGCCGTGGCTACACCTTC. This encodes CATDSWTGGRGYTF.

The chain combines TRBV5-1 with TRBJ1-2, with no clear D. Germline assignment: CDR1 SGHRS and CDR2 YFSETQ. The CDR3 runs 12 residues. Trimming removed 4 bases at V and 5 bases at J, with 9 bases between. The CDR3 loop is CASSPVGYGYTF. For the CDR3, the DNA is TGCGCCAGCAGCCCCGTCGGGTATGGCTACACCTTC.

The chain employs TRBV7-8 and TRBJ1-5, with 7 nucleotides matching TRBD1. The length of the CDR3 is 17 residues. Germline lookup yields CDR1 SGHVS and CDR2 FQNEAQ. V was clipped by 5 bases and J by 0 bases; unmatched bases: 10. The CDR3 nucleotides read TGTGCCAGCAGCCCTGGGGACAGTCAATATAGCAATCAGCCCCAGCATTTT. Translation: CASSPGDSQYSNQPQHF.

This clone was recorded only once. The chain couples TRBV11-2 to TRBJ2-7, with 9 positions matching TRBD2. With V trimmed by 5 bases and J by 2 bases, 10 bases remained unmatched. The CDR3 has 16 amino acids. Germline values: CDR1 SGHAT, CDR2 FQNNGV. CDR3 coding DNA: TGTGCCAGCAGCCCGGGTGGGACTAGCCCCGCCTACGAGCAGTACTTC. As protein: CASSPGGTSPAYEQYF. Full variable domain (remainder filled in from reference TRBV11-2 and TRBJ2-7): EAGVAQSPRYKIIEKRQSVAFWCNPISGHATLYWYQQILGQGPKLLIQFQNNGVVDDSQLPKDRFSAERLKGVDSTLKIQPAKLEDSAVYLCASSPGGTSPAYEQYFGPGTRLTVT.

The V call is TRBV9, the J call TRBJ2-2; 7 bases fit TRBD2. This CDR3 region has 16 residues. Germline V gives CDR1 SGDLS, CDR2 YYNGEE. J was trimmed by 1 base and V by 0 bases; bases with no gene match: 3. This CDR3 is CASSVGGTMNTGELFF. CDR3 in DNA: TGTGCCAGCAGCGTAGGAGGGACTATGAACACCGGGGAGCTGTTTTTT.

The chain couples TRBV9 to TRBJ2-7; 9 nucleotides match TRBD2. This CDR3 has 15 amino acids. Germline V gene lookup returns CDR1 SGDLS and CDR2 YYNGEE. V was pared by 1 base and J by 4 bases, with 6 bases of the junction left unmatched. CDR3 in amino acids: CASSVTPSGIYEQYF. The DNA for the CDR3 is TGTGCCAGCAGCGTAACTCCTAGCGGGATTTACGAGCAGTACTTC.

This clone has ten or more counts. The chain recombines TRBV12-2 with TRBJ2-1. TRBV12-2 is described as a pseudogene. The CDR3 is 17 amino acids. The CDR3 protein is CASRLTRLRTRWNEQFF. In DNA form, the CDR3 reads TGTGCAAGTCGCTTGACCCGTTTGAGGACCCGTTGGAATGAGCAGTTCTTC.

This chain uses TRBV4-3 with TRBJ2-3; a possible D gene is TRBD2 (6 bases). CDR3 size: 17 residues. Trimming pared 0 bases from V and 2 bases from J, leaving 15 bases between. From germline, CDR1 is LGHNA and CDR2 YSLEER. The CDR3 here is CASSQDLGGIDTDTQYF. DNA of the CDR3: TGCGCCAGCAGCCAAGATCTAGGCGGGATTGACACAGATACGCAGTATTTT.

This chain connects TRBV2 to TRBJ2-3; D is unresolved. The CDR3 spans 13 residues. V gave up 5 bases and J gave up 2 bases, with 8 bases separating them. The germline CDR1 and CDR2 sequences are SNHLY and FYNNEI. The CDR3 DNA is TGTGCCAGCAGTTCTGAGAACACAGATACGCAGTATTTT. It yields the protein CASSSENTDTQYF.

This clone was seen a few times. The chain's CDR3 is CATSVGPRELFF. The CDR3 DNA follows: TGTGCCACCAGCGTTGGGCCTAGGGAGCTGTTTTTT. The V call is TRBV15, the J call TRBJ2-2; no clear D. CDR1 is LNHNV, CDR2 YYDKDF, per germline (reference sequence). With 5 bases removed from V and 9 bases from J, the gap between germline ends came to 10 bases. The CDR3 sequence is 12 residues long.

This CDR3 is CASSISVRAGELFF. In DNA form, the CDR3 reads TGTGCCAGTAGTATATCGGTTCGGGCCGGGGAGCTGTTTTTT. This sequence joins TRBV19 and TRBJ2-2, with D unresolved. Germline loops: CDR1 LNHDA, CDR2 SQIVND (reference sequence). The CDR3 totals 14 residues. Trimming stripped 2 bases from V and 6 bases from J, with 10 bases between.

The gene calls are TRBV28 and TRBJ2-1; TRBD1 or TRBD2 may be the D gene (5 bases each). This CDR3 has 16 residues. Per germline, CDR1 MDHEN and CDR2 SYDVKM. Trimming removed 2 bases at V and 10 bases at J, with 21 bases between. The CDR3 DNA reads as TGTGCCAGCAGTTTAGCGGGCACCGGTGGGACCATCGAGCAGTTCTTC. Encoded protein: CASSLAGTGGTIEQFF.